Sequencing of this T cell receptor beta chain was carried out in a study of cytomegalovirus exposure and HLA in healthy donors. Findings and caveats of the study: Among TCR beta chains of equal frequency, HLA-associated ones were more clonally expanded in a later analysis. From TCR beta sequences, most subjects' HLA-A and HLA-B alleles were reportedly predicted accurately.

Use of 60 Vbeta and 13 Jbeta primers characterized the PCR. This table comes from immunoSEQ multiplex PCR, and its TCRdb copy is limited to in-frame clones, with some not included. The sample records more than 95,000 clones, approximately 72% being singletons. The CDR3 loop spans 16 amino acids. Trimming pared 3 bases from V and 2 bases from J, leaving 15 bases between. Germline CDR1 is LNHNV and CDR2 is YYDKDF (reference sequence). The table lists this clone with a few counts. The antigen remains undetermined. The genes are TRBV15 and TRBJ2-3; possible D gene TRBD1, 6 bases. Sequencing input: PBMCs. This receptor was taken from a woman aged 50 to 60 in good health and CMV-seronegative. The CDR3 region is CATSRGVGQLTDTQYF. The CDR3 nucleotides read TGTGCCACCAGCAGGGGGGTCGGACAGCTCACAGATACGCAGTATTTT. Drawing the rest from reference TRBV15 and TRBJ2-3, the complete variable domain is DAMVIQNPRYQVTQFGKPVTLSCSQTLNHNVMYWYQQKSSQAPKLLFHYYDKDFNNEADTPDNFQSRRPNTSFCFLDIRSPGLGDTAMYLCATSRGVGQLTDTQYFGPGTRLTVL.